These T cell receptor beta chains were read from a single sample in a study of T cell changes during pregnancy in multiple sclerosis. Profiled with immunoSEQ multiplex PCR; TCRdb holds only in-frame clones, not every one. The table shows some 97,000 clones, with 92% occurring only once. Source: peripheral blood, taken after pregnancy. The receptors were sampled from a female donor with multiple sclerosis, enrolled in a pregnancy study. Each CDR3 is given with its conserved first and last residue. A D gene is named only where the DNA matches it firmly. Rows give clone size only sometimes, using once, few, many, or a class for an expanded clone.

v_call: TRBV5-8
clone_size: .
d_call: TRBD1
j_call: TRBJ1-1
cdr3_nt: TGTGCCAGCAGCGCTGTACAGGGGCCGAACACTGAAGCTTTCTTT
cdr3_aa: CASSAVQGPNTEAFF

v_call: TRBV5-1
clone_size: .
d_call: .
j_call: TRBJ2-5
cdr3_nt: TGCGCCAGCAGCTTGGATGCAGGCCAAGAGACCCAGTACTTC
cdr3_aa: CASSLDAGQETQYF

v_call: TRBV7-7
clone_size: .
d_call: .
j_call: TRBJ1-2
cdr3_nt: TGTGCTAGCAGCGACAGAAAAGGACAGCCCAACTATGGCTACACCTTC
cdr3_aa: CASSDRKGQPNYGYTF

v_call: TRBV30
clone_size: .
d_call: .
j_call: TRBJ1-2
cdr3_nt: TGTGCCTGGAGTGTCTCGGGGGGCTATGGCTACACCTTC
cdr3_aa: CAWSVSGGYGYTF

v_call: TRBV9
clone_size: .
d_call: .
j_call: TRBJ2-5
cdr3_nt: TGTGCCAGCAGCGTACAGGGGCAGCGGGAGACCCAGTACTTC
cdr3_aa: CASSVQGQRETQYF

v_call: TRBV4-3
clone_size: .
d_call: TRBD1
j_call: TRBJ1-2
cdr3_nt: TGCGCCAGCAGTGAAGACAGGGCTCTCTATGGCTACACCTTC
cdr3_aa: CASSEDRALYGYTF

v_call: TRBV6-1
clone_size: .
d_call: .
j_call: TRBJ1-6
cdr3_nt: TGTGCCAGCAGTGAAACCCGGAGGGTTTATAATTCACCCCTCCACTTT
cdr3_aa: CASSETRRVYNSPLHF

v_call: TRBV9
clone_size: .
d_call: .
j_call: TRBJ1-1
cdr3_nt: TGTGCCAGCAGCTCAGTTGGACAGCAGAACACTGAAGCTTTCTTT
cdr3_aa: CASSSVGQQNTEAFF

v_call: TRBV28
clone_size: .
d_call: TRBD1
j_call: TRBJ1-1
cdr3_nt: TGTGCCAGCAGTCCCTGGACAGGGGAAGAGAGGAACACTGAAGCTTTCTTT
cdr3_aa: CASSPWTGEERNTEAFF

v_call: TRBV7-9
clone_size: .
d_call: TRBD2
j_call: TRBJ2-1
cdr3_nt: TGTGCCAGCAGCTCCACCCGGACTAGCCCCTACAATGAGCAGTTCTTC
cdr3_aa: CASSSTRTSPYNEQFF

v_call: TRBV4-1
clone_size: .
d_call: .
j_call: TRBJ2-7
cdr3_nt: TGCGCCAGCAGCCAGGACAGTTCCTACGAGCAGTACTTC
cdr3_aa: CASSQDSSYEQYF

v_call: TRBV11-2
clone_size: .
d_call: TRBD2
j_call: TRBJ2-7
cdr3_nt: TGTGCCAGCAGCTTTACTAGCGGGGGCCTCCCCTACGAGCAGTACTTC
cdr3_aa: CASSFTSGGLPYEQYF

v_call: TRBV27
clone_size: .
d_call: TRBD2
j_call: TRBJ2-1
cdr3_nt: TGTGCCAGCAGTTTATCGGGTAGCGGGAGTTCCTACAATGAGCAGTTCTTC
cdr3_aa: CASSLSGSGSSYNEQFF

v_call: TRBV7-2
clone_size: .
d_call: TRBD1
j_call: TRBJ1-5
cdr3_nt: TGTGCCAGCAGCTTAGCCGGGACAGATAGCAATCAGCCCCAGCATTTT
cdr3_aa: CASSLAGTDSNQPQHF

v_call: TRBV5-1
clone_size: .
d_call: TRBD1
j_call: TRBJ2-1
cdr3_nt: TGCGCCAGCAGTCTAATTCTCGGGACAGGGATCTTCTTC
cdr3_aa: CASSLILGTGIFF

v_call: TRBV7-9
clone_size: once
d_call: .
j_call: TRBJ1-1
cdr3_nt: TGTGCCAGCAGCTTAGAACCCAGGGGAACTGAAGCTTTCTTT
cdr3_aa: CASSLEPRGTEAFF

v_call: TRBV7-2
clone_size: .
d_call: TRBD1
j_call: TRBJ1-2
cdr3_nt: TGTGCCAGCAGCCAGACCGCCCAGGGGGCGTACTATGGCTACACCTTC
cdr3_aa: CASSQTAQGAYYGYTF

v_call: TRBV21-1
clone_size: .
d_call: .
j_call: TRBJ2-1
cdr3_nt: TGTGCCAGCTTACTTCCGGGGACTAGTCAGTTCTTC
cdr3_aa: CASLLPGTSQFF

v_call: TRBV5-6
clone_size: .
d_call: TRBD1
j_call: TRBJ2-7
cdr3_nt: TGTGCCAGCAGCCCCACAGGGGAATACGAGCAGTACTTC
cdr3_aa: CASSPTGEYEQYF

v_call: TRBV9
clone_size: .
d_call: .
j_call: TRBJ1-1
cdr3_nt: TGTGCCAGCAGCGTGAGTTCACAGGGTACTGTTGAAGCTTTCTTT
cdr3_aa: CASSVSSQGTVEAFF

v_call: TRBV20-1
clone_size: .
d_call: .
j_call: TRBJ2-7
cdr3_nt: TGCAGCGCAGGGGTCGAGCAGTACTTC
cdr3_aa: CSAGVEQYF

v_call: TRBV30
clone_size: .
d_call: TRBD1
j_call: TRBJ1-2
cdr3_nt: TGTGCCTTAACGGGACAGAGGTCTTACTATGGCTACACCTTC
cdr3_aa: CALTGQRSYYGYTF

v_call: TRBV4-2
clone_size: .
d_call: .
j_call: TRBJ2-7
cdr3_nt: TGTGCCAGCAGCCAAGATTCGGGAGCTCAATACGAGCAGTACTTC
cdr3_aa: CASSQDSGAQYEQYF

v_call: TRBV9
clone_size: .
d_call: .
j_call: TRBJ2-2
cdr3_nt: TGTGCCAGCAGCGTAGATGTTGAGGGGGGGCGGAACACCGGGGAGCTGTTTTTT
cdr3_aa: CASSVDVEGGRNTGELFF

v_call: TRBV5-1
clone_size: once
d_call: .
j_call: TRBJ2-7
cdr3_nt: TGCGCCAGCAGCTTGGACGGAGACTACGAGCAGTACTTC
cdr3_aa: CASSLDGDYEQYF

v_call: TRBV7-3
clone_size: .
d_call: TRBD2
j_call: TRBJ2-3
cdr3_nt: TGTGCCAGCAGCTTAGCTAGCGGGGCGAGCACAGATACGCAGTATTTT
cdr3_aa: CASSLASGASTDTQYF

v_call: TRBV11-3
clone_size: .
d_call: TRBD1
j_call: TRBJ1-1
cdr3_nt: TGTGCCAGCAGCCCAGGGGGGCTATTGAACACTGAAGCTTTCTTT
cdr3_aa: CASSPGGLLNTEAFF

v_call: TRBV15
clone_size: once
d_call: TRBD2
j_call: TRBJ2-3
cdr3_nt: TGTGCCACCAGCAGAGGGACTAGCGGGGCTTTGGATACGCAGTATTTT
cdr3_aa: CATSRGTSGALDTQYF

v_call: TRBV7-8
clone_size: .
d_call: TRBD1
j_call: TRBJ1-2
cdr3_nt: TGTGCCAGCAGCGTCACACAAAACCGGGACAGGGTTTTC
cdr3_aa: CASSVTQNRDRVF

v_call: TRBV9
clone_size: .
d_call: .
j_call: TRBJ2-1
cdr3_nt: TGTGCCAGCAGCGTAAACCCGCCGGGACGTAGGGGGAATGAGCAGTTCTTC
cdr3_aa: CASSVNPPGRRGNEQFF

v_call: TRBV7-3
clone_size: .
d_call: TRBD1
j_call: TRBJ2-7
cdr3_nt: TGTGCCAGCACCCAGGGGGCGTCCTACGAGCAGTACTTC
cdr3_aa: CASTQGASYEQYF

v_call: TRBV10-3
clone_size: .
d_call: .
j_call: TRBJ1-4
cdr3_nt: TGTGCCATCAGTGGGACCGGACAGCGCTATGAAAAACTGTTTTTT
cdr3_aa: CAISGTGQRYEKLFF

v_call: TRBV6-5
clone_size: .
d_call: .
j_call: TRBJ2-7
cdr3_nt: TGTGCCAGCAGGGACCTGAGGGCAAGCTACTACGAGCAGTACTTC
cdr3_aa: CASRDLRASYYEQYF

v_call: TRBV28
clone_size: .
d_call: .
j_call: TRBJ2-7
cdr3_nt: TGTGCCAGCAGACGAGCCTACGAGCAGTACTTC
cdr3_aa: CASRRAYEQYF

v_call: TRBV2
clone_size: .
d_call: TRBD1
j_call: TRBJ2-7
cdr3_nt: TGTGCCAGCAGTTCGGACAGGGGGTACGAGCAGTACTTC
cdr3_aa: CASSSDRGYEQYF

v_call: TRBV28
clone_size: .
d_call: TRBD1
j_call: TRBJ2-1
cdr3_nt: TGTGCCAGCAGTCGGGACAGCTACAATGAGCAGTTCTTC
cdr3_aa: CASSRDSYNEQFF

v_call: TRBV30
clone_size: once
d_call: TRBD2
j_call: TRBJ2-3
cdr3_nt: TGTGCCTGGAGCCGACTAGCGGGAGTCTCAGATACGCAGTATTTT
cdr3_aa: CAWSRLAGVSDTQYF

v_call: TRBV7-2
clone_size: .
d_call: .
j_call: TRBJ1-6
cdr3_nt: TGTGCCAGCAGCCATGATAATTCACCCCTCCACTTT
cdr3_aa: CASSHDNSPLHF

v_call: TRBV29-1
clone_size: .
d_call: TRBD2
j_call: TRBJ2-7
cdr3_nt: TGCAGCGTGGGGACTACCCGCTCCTACGAGCAGTACTTC
cdr3_aa: CSVGTTRSYEQYF

v_call: TRBV7-2
clone_size: .
d_call: TRBD2
j_call: TRBJ2-1
cdr3_nt: TGTGCCAGCAGCTTAGCAGCGAGGACTAGCGGGGGCCTCCCCTACAATGAGCAGTTCTTC
cdr3_aa: CASSLAARTSGGLPYNEQFF

v_call: TRBV5-1
clone_size: .
d_call: TRBD1
j_call: TRBJ2-6
cdr3_nt: TGCGCCAGCAGCTTGCGCCTTCTTTCGGGACAGGGTGGCGCTGGGGCCAACGTCCTGACTTTC
cdr3_aa: CASSLRLLSGQGGAGANVLTF

v_call: TRBV11-3
clone_size: .
d_call: .
j_call: TRBJ2-7
cdr3_nt: TGTGCCAGCAGCTTAGGTCCCAGCTCCTACGAGCAGTACTTC
cdr3_aa: CASSLGPSSYEQYF

v_call: TRBV7-2
clone_size: .
d_call: TRBD1
j_call: TRBJ1-1
cdr3_nt: TGTGCCAGCAGGGGGACAGGGCGAGTAGGGGCTTTCTTT
cdr3_aa: CASRGTGRVGAFF

v_call: TRBV7-8
clone_size: .
d_call: .
j_call: TRBJ2-3
cdr3_nt: TGTGCCAGCAGCTACCCTGGACTAGGGGGACCAGATACGCAGTATTTT
cdr3_aa: CASSYPGLGGPDTQYF

v_call: TRBV5-4
clone_size: .
d_call: TRBD2
j_call: TRBJ2-1
cdr3_nt: TGTGCCAGCAGCTTGGGCGGGGGGGCCAATGAGCAGTTCTTC
cdr3_aa: CASSLGGGANEQFF